This T cell receptor (beta chain) came from a study of blood T cell repertoires in COVID-19. Study in general: Acute and convalescent COVID-19 specimens originated in the United States, Italy and Spain.

In terms of age and location, participants ranged from roughly 18 to 90 years and lived in roughly 22 US areas. Profiled with immunoSEQ multiplex PCR; TCRdb holds only in-frame clones, not every one. The profile shows 350,000 to 450,000 clones, 80% to 95% of them singletons. Sample: PBMCs or T cells enriched from blood (not recorded which). This sequence was found in a woman aged 40 to 50 who had been exposed to COVID-19.

The CDR3 protein is CAGGQTLNTEAFF. CDR3 bases: TGTGCCGGAGGACAGACCCTGAACACTGAAGCTTTCTTT. The chain is built from TRBV30 and TRBJ1-1; a weak D match, TRBD1 (6 bases). The V end was cut by 8 bases, the J end by 0 bases, with 13 bases between. Germline CDR1 is GTSNPN and CDR2 is SVGIG (reference sequence). The CDR3 totals 13 residues.